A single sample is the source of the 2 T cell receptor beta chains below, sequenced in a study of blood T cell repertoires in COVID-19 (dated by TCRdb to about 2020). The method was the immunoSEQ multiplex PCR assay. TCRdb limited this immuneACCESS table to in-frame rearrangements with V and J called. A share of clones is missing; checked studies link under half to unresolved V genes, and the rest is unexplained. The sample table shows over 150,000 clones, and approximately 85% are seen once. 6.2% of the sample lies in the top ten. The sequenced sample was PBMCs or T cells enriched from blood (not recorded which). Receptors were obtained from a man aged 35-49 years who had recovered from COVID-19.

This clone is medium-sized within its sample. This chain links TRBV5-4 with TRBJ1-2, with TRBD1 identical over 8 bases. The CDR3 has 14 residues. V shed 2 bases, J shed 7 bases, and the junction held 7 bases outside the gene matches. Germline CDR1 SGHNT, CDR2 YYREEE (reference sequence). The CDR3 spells CASSLPGQGSGYTF. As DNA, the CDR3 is TGTGCCAGCAGCTTACCAGGACAGGGTAGTGGCTACACCTTC.

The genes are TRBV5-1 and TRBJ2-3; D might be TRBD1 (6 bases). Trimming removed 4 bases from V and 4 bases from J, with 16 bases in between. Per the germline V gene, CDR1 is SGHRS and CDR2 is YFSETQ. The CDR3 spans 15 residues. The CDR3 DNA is TGCGCCAGCAGCATCCTAGGGGGAGAGGCAGATACGCAGTATTTT. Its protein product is CASSILGGEADTQYF.